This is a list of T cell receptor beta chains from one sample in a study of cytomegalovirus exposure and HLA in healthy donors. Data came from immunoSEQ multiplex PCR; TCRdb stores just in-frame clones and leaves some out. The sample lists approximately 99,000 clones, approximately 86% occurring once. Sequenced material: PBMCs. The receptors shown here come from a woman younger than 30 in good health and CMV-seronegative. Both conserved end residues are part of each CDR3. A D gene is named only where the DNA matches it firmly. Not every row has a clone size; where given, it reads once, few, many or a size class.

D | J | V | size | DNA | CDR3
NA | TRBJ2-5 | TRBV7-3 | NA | TGTGCCAGCAGCTTAGGGGAGCAAGAGACCCAGTACTTC | CASSLGEQETQYF
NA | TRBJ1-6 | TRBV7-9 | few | TGTGCCAGCAGCGATTTGGACAGCCCCGGTTCGCCCCTCCACTTT | CASSDLDSPGSPLHF
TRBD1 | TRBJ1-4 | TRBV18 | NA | TGTGCCAGCTCACCGCAGACAGGGTACGAAAAACTGTTTTTT | CASSPQTGYEKLFF
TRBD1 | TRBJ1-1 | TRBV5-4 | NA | TGTGCCAGCAGCACAAGGGACAGGGTATACACTGAAGCTTTCTTT | CASSTRDRVYTEAFF
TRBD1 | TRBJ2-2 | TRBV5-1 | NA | TGCGCCAGCAGCTTGGGACAGGGTTGGACCGGGGAGCTGTTTTTT | CASSLGQGWTGELFF
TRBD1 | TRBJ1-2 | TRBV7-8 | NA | TGTGCCAGCAGCCCAGGGACAGCTAACTATGGCTACACCTTC | CASSPGTANYGYTF
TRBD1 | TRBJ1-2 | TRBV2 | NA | TGTGCCAGCAGTGTTTGGACATTGACAGGGGATGGCTACACCTTC | CASSVWTLTGDGYTF
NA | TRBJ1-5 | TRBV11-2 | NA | TGTGCCAGCAGCTTTCAGGGGAGGGATCAGCCCCAGCATTTT | CASSFQGRDQPQHF
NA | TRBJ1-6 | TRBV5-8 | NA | TGTGCCAGCAGCTTGGTTTTCCGCTCCTATAATTCACCCCTCCACTTT | CASSLVFRSYNSPLHF
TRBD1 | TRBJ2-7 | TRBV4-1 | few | TGCGCCAGCAGCCTAGGACAGGGGGCCTACGAGCAGTACTTC | CASSLGQGAYEQYF
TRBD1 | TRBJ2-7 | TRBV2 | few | TGTGCCAGCAGTACAGGGGCCCTTGACGAGCAGTACTTC | CASSTGALDEQYF
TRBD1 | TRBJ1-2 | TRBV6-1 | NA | TGTGCCAGCAGTGAAGGGGGACAGCTGAACTATGGCTACACCTTC | CASSEGGQLNYGYTF
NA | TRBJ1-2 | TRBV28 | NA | TGTGCCAGCCTCTCAAGGGGGGGCGATGGCTACACCTTC | CASLSRGGDGYTF
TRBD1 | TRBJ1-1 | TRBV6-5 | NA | TGTGCCAGCAGAGCCCCAGGGGGGTTGGCTTTCTTT | CASRAPGGLAFF
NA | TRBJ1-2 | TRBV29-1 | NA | TGCAGCGTGAGGGATAATTGGGACTATGGCTACACCTTC | CSVRDNWDYGYTF